The clone carrying this T cell receptor beta chain showed up just once. The data belong to a study of blood T cells in healthy people across ages. A second PCR of about 7 to 12 cycles used a sample-barcoded 5' primer and a J-beta primer mix. With 12 random nucleotides, a template-switch adaptor tagged each individual cDNA molecule. MiXCR, applied by TCRdb to the 5' RACE reads, yields one record per CDR3 protein. The data contain about 2 million distinct CDR3 sequences, roughly 52% of them singletons. This receptor was obtained from a woman between 40 and 55 years old in good health. Source material: blood.

For the CDR3, the DNA is TGTGCCAGCAGAGGGACCGGGATGAACACTGAAGCTTTCTTT. Protein: CASRGTGMNTEAFF. This chain joins TRBV12-3 or TRBV12-4 and TRBJ1-1; the D gene is possibly TRBD1 (5 bases). The V end was cut by 6 bases, the J end by 0 bases, with 11 bases between. This CDR3 is built from 14 residues.